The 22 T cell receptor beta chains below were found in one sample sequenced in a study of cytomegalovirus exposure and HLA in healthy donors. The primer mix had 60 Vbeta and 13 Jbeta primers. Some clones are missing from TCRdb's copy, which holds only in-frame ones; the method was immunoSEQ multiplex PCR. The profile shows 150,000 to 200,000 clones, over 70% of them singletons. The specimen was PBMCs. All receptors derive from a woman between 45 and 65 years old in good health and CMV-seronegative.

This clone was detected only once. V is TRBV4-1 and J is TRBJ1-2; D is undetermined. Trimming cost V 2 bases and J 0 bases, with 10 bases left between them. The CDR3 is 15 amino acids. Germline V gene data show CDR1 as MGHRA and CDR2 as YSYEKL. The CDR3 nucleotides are TGCGCCAGCAGCCAATCTGTCCTAACTAACTATGGCTACACCTTC. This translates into CASSQSVLTNYGYTF.

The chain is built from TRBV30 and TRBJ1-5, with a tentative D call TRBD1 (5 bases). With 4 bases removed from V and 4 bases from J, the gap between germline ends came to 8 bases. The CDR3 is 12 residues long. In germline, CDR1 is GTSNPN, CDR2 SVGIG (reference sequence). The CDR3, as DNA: TGTGCCTGGACCGGGGGAAATCAGCCCCAGCATTTT. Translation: CAWTGGNQPQHF.

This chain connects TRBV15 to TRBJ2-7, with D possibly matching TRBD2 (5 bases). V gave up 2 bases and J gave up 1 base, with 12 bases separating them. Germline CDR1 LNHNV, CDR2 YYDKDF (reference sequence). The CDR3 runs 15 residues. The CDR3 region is CATSRRGPRSYEQYF. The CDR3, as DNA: TGTGCCACCAGCAGACGCGGGCCACGGTCCTACGAGCAGTACTTC.

The CDR3 spells CAIGETGVNEQFF. CDR3 sequence (DNA): TGTGCCATCGGAGAGACAGGGGTGAATGAGCAGTTCTTC. This rearrangement joins TRBV19 to TRBJ2-1; TRBD1 matches 8 bases. The CDR3 is made up of 13 amino acids. V dropped 10 bases and J dropped 7; count of bases not matched to a gene: 9. The germline V gene has CDR1 LNHDA and CDR2 SQIVND (reference sequence).

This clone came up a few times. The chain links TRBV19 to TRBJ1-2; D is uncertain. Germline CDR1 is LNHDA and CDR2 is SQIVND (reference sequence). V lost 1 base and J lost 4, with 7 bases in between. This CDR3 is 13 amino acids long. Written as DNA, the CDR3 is TGTGCCAGTAGTATAGCGGGGATCTATGGCTACACCTTC. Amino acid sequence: CASSIAGIYGYTF.

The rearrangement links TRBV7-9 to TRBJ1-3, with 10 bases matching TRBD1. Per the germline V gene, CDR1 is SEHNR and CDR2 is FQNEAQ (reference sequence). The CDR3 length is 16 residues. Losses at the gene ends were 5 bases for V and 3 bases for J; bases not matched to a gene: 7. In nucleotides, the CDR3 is TGTGCCAGCAGCGACTCTGGACAGGGGGTTGGAAACACCATATATTTT. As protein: CASSDSGQGVGNTIYF.

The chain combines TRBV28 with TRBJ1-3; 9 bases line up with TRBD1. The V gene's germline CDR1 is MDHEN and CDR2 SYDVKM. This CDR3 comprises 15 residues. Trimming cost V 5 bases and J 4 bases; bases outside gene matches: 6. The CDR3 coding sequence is TGTGCCAGCAGTGCCACACAGGGGGCCGGAAACACCATATATTTT. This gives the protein CASSATQGAGNTIYF. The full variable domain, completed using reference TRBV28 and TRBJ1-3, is DVKVTQSSRYLVKRTGEKVFLECVQDMDHENMFWYRQDPGLGLRLIYFSYDVKMKEKGDIPEGYSVSREKKERFSLILESASTNQTSMYLCASSATQGAGNTIYFGEGSWLTVV.

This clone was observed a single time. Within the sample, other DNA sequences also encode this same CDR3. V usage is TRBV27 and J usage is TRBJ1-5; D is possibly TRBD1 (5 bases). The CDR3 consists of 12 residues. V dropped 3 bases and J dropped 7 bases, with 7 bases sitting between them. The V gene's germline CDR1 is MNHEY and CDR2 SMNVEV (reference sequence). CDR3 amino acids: CASSLPGQPQHF. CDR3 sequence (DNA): TGTGCCAGCAGTTTGCCAGGGCAGCCCCAGCATTTT.

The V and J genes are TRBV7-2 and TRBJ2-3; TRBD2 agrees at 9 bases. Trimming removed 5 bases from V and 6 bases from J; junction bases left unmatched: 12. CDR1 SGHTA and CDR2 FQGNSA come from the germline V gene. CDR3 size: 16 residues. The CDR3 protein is CASSLRNLAGRDTQYF. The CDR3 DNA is TGTGCCAGCAGCCTAAGGAACCTAGCGGGGAGGGATACGCAGTATTTT.

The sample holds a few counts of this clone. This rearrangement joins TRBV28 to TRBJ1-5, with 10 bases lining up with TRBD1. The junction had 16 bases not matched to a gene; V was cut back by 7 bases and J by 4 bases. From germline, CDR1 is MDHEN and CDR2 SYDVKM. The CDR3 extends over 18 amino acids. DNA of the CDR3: TGTGCCAGCACCATGGCCGGGACAGGGGATGTAAATAATCAGCCCCAGCATTTT. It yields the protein CASTMAGTGDVNNQPQHF.

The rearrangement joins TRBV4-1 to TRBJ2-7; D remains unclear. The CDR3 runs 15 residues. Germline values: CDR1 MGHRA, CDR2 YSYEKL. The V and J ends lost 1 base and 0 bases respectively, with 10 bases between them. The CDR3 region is CASSQAGPSSYEQYF. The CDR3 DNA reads TGCGCCAGCAGCCAAGCGGGTCCCAGCTCCTACGAGCAGTACTTC.

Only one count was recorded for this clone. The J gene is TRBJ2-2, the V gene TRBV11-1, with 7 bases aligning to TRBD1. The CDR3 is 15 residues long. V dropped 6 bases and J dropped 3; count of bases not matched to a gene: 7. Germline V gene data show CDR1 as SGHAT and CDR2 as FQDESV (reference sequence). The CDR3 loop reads CASRLTGLDTGELFF. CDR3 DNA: TGTGCCAGCAGATTGACAGGGCTGGACACCGGGGAGCTGTTTTTT.

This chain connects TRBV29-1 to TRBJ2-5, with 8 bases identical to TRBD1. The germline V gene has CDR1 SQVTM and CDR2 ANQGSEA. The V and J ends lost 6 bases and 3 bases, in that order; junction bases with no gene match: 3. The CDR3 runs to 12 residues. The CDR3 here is CSVTDREETQYF. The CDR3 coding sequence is TGCAGCGTCACGGACAGGGAAGAGACCCAGTACTTC. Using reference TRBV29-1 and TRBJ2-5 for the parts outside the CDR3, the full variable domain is SAVISQKPSRDICQRGTSLTIQCQVDSQVTMMFWYRQQPGQSLTLIATANQGSEATYESGFVIDKFPISRPNLTFSTLTVSNMSPEDSSIYLCSVTDREETQYFGPGTRLLVL.

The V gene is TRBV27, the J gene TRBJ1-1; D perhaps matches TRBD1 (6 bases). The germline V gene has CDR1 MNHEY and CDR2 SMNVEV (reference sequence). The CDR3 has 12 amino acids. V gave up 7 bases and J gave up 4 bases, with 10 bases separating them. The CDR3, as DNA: TGTGCCAGCAAGTCGACAGGCACTGAAGCTTTCTTT. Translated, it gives CASKSTGTEAFF.

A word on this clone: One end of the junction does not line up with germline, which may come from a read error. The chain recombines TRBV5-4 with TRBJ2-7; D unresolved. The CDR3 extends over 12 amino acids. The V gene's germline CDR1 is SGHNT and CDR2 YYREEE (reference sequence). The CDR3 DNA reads TGTGCCAGCAGCTTAGGAAACTACGGGCAGTACTTC. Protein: CASSLGNYGQYF.

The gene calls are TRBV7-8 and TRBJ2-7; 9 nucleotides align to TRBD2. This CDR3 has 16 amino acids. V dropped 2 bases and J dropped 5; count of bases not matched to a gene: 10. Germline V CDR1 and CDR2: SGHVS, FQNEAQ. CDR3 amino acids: CASSLTGGGAVNEQYF. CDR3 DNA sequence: TGTGCCAGCAGCTTAACCGGCGGGGGGGCTGTCAACGAGCAGTACTTC.

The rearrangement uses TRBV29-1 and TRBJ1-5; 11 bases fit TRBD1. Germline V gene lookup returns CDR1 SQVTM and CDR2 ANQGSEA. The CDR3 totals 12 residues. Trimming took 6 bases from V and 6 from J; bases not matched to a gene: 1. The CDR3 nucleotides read TGCAGCGTCGGGACAGGGGGTCAGCCCCAGCATTTT. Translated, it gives CSVGTGGQPQHF.

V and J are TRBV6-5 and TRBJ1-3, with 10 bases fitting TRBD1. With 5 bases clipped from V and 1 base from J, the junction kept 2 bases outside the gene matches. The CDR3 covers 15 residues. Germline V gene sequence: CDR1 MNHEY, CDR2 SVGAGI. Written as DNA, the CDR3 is TGTGCCAGCAGTAGACAGGGGGCGTCTGGAAACACCATATATTTT. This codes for CASSRQGASGNTIYF.

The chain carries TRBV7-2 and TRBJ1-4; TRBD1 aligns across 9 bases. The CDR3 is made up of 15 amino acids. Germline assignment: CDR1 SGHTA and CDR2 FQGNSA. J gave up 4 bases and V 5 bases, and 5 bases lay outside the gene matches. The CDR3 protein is CASSQDRGGNEKLFF. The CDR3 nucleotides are TGTGCCAGCAGCCAAGACAGGGGGGGTAATGAAAAACTGTTTTTT.

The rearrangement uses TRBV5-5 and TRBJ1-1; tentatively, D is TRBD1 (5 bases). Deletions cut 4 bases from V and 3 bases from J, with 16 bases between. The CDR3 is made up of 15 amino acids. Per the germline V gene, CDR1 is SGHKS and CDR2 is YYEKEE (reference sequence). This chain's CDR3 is CASSHKDTEYTEAFF. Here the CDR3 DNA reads TGTGCCAGCAGCCACAAGGACACGGAGTACACTGAAGCTTTCTTT. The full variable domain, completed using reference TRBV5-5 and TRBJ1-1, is DAGVTQSPTHLIKTRGQQVTLRCSPISGHKSVSWYQQVLGQGPQFIFQYYEKEERGRGNFPDRFSARQFPNYSSELNVNALLLGDSALYLCASSHKDTEYTEAFFGQGTRLTVV.

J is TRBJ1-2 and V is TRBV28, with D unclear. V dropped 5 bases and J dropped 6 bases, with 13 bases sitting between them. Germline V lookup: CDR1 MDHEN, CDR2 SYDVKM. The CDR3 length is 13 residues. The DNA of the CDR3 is TGTGCCAGCAGTCCACCGGAGAGGGATGGCTACACCTTC. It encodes CASSPPERDGYTF.

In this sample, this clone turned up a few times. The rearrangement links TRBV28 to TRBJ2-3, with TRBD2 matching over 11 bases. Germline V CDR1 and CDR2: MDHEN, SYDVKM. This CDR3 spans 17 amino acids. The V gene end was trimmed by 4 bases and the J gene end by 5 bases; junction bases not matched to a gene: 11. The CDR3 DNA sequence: TGTGCCAGCAGTTCGGGACTAGCGGAGGAAGGGAGAGATACGCAGTATTTT. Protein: CASSSGLAEEGRDTQYF.